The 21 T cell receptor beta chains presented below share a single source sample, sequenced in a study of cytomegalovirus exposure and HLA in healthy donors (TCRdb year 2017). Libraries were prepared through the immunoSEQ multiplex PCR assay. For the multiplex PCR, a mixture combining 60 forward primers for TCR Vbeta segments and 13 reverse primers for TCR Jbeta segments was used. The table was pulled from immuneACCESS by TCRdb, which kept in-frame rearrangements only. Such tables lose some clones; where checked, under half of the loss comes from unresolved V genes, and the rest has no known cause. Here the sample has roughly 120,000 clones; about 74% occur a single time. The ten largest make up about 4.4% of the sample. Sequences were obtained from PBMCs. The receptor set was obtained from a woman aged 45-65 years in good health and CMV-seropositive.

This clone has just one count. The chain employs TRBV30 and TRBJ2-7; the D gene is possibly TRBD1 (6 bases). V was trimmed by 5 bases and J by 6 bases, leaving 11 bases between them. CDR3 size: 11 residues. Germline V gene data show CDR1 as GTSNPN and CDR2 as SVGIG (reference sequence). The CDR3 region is CAWGDNIEQYF. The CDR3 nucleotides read TGTGCCTGGGGGGACAACATCGAGCAGTACTTC. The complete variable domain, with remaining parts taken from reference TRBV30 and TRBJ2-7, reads SQTIHQWPATLVQPVGSPLSLECTVEGTSNPNLYWYRQAAGRGLQLLFYSVGIGQISSEVPQNLSASRPQDRQFILSSKKLLLSDSGFYLCAWGDNIEQYFGPGTRLTVT.

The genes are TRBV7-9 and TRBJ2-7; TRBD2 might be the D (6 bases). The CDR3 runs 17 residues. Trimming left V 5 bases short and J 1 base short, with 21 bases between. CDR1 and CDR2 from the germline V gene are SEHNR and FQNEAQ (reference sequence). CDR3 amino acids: CASSPYPRRGRSYEQYF. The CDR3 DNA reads TGTGCCAGCAGCCCATACCCGCGGAGGGGAAGATCCTACGAGCAGTACTTC.

In DNA, the CDR3 is TGTGCCAGCAGTTTATATGGGGGGGCTGAAGCTTTCTTT. The encoded protein is CASSLYGGAEAFF. The chain recombines TRBV27 with TRBJ1-1; a possible D gene is TRBD1 (5 bases). The CDR3 totals 13 residues. Germline assignment: CDR1 MNHEY and CDR2 SMNVEV (reference sequence). The V and J ends lost 1 base and 6 bases respectively, with 9 bases between them.

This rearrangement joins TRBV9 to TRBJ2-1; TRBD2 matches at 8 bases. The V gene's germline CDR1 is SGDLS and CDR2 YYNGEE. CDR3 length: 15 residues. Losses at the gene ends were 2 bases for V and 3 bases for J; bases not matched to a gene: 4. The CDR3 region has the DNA TGTGCCAGCAGCGTGGTTAGCGGGGTCTACAATGAGCAGTTCTTC. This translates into CASSVVSGVYNEQFF.

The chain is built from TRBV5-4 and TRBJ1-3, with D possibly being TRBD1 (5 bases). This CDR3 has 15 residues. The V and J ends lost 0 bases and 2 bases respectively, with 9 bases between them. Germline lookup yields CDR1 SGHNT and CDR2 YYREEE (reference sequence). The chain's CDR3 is CASSLAGMPGNTIYF. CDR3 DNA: TGTGCCAGCAGCTTGGCAGGGATGCCTGGAAACACCATATATTTT.

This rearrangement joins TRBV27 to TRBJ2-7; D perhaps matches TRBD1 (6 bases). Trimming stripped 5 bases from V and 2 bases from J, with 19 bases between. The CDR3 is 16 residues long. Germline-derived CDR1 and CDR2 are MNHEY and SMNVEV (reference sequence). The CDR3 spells CASSTPGTFVPYEQYF. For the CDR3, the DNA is TGTGCCAGCAGTACCCCCGGGACATTCGTCCCCTACGAGCAGTACTTC.

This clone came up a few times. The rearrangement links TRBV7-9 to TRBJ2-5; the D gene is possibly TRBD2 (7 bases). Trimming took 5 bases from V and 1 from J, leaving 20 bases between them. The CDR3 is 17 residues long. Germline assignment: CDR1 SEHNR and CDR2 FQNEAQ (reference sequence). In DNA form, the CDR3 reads TGTGCCAGCAGCGCGGGAGCGTCCCAGGGGATCCAAGAGACCCAGTACTTC. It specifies CASSAGASQGIQETQYF. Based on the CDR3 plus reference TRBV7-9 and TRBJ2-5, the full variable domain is DTGVSQNPRHKITKRGQNVTFRCDPISEHNRLYWYRQTLGQGPEFLTYFQNEAQLEKSRLLSDRFSAERPKGSFSTLEIQRTEQGDSAMYLCASSAGASQGIQETQYFGPGTRLLVL.

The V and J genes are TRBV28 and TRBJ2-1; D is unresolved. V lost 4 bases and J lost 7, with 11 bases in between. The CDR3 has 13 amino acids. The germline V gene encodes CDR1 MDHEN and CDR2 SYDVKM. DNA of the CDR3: TGTGCCAGCAGTTACCTCTACGTGAATGAGCAGTTCTTC. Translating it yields CASSYLYVNEQFF.

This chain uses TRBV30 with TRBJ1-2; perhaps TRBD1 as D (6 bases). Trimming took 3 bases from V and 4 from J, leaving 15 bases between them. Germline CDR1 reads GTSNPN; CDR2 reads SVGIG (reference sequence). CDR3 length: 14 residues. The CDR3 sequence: CAWSLDSSIYGYTF. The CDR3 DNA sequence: TGTGCCTGGAGCCTGGACAGTAGTATCTATGGCTACACCTTC. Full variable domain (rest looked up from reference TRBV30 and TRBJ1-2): SQTIHQWPATLVQPVGSPLSLECTVEGTSNPNLYWYRQAAGRGLQLLFYSVGIGQISSEVPQNLSASRPQDRQFILSSKKLLLSDSGFYLCAWSLDSSIYGYTFGSGTRLTVV.

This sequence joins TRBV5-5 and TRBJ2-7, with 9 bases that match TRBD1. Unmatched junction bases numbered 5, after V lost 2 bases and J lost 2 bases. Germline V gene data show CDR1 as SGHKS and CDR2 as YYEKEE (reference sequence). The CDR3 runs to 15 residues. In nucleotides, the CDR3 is TGTGCCAGCAGCTTCAGGGACAGGGATCCCTACGAGCAGTACTTC. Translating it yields CASSFRDRDPYEQYF.

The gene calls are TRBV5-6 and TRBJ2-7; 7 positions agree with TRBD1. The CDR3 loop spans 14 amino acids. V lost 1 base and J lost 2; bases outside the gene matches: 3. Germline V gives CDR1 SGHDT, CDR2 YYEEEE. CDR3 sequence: CASSLWDSAYEQYF. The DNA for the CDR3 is TGTGCCAGCAGCTTGTGGGACAGCGCCTACGAGCAGTACTTC. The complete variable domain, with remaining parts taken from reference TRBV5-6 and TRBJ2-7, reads DAGVTQSPTHLIKTRGQQVTLRCSPKSGHDTVSWYQQALGQGPQFIFQYYEEEERQRGNFPDRFSGHQFPNYSSELNVNALLLGDSALYLCASSLWDSAYEQYFGPGTRLTVT.

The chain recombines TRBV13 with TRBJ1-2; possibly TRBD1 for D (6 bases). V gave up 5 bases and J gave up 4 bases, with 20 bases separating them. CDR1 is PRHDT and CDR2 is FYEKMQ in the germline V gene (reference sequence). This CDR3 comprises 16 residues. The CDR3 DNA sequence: TGTGCCAGCAGCCCCCGGGGACACCAGAACAGCTATGGCTACACCTTC. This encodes CASSPRGHQNSYGYTF.

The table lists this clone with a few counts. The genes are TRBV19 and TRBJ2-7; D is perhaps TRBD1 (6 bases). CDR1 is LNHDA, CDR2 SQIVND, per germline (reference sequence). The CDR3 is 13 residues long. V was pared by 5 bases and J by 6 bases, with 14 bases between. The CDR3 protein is CASSPGQGLEQYF. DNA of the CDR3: TGTGCCAGTAGTCCGGGACAAGGGCTCGAGCAGTACTTC.

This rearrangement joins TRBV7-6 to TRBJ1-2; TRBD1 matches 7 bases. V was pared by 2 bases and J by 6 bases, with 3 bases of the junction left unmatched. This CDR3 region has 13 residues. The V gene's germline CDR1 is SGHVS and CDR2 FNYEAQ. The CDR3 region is CASSLRDSHGYTF. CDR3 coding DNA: TGTGCCAGCAGCTTACGGGACAGCCATGGCTACACCTTC.

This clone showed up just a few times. The CDR3 DNA follows: TGTGCCAGCGGCTCGGGGGACAGCTACGAGCGGCAGTACTTC. Translation: CASGSGDSYERQYF. This chain links TRBV27 with TRBJ2-7; weak D call: TRBD1 (7 bases). This CDR3 comprises 14 residues. Germline V CDR1 and CDR2: MNHEY, SMNVEV (reference sequence). Trimming removed 8 bases from V and 9 bases from J, with 23 bases in between.

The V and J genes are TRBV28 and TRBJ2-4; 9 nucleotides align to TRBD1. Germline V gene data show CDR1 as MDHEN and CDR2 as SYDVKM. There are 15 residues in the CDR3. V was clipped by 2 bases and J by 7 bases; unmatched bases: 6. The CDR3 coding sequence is TGTGCCAGCAGTTTACCCGCTGGACAGGGGAACATTCAGTACTTC. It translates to CASSLPAGQGNIQYF.

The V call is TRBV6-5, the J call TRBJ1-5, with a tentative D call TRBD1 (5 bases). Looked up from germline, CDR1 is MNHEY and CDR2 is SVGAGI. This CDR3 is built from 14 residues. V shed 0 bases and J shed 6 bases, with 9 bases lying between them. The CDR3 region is CASSYSGATQPQHF. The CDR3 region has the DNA TGTGCCAGCAGTTACTCAGGGGCTACTCAGCCCCAGCATTTT.

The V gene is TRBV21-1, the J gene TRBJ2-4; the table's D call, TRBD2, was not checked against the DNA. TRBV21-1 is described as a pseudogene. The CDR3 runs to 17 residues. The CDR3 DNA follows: TGTGCCAGCAGCAAAAACGAGTCTAGCGAGGCCAAAAACATTCAGTACTTC. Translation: CASSKNESSEAKNIQYF.

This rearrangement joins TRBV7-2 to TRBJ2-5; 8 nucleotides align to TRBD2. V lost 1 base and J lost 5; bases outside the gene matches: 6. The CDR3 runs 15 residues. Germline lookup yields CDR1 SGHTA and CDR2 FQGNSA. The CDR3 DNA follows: TGTGCCAGCAGCTTAGGCGGGGGGCCGGAGGAGACCCAGTACTTC. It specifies CASSLGGGPEETQYF.

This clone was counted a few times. CDR3 amino acids: CASSLMTGFYQETQYF. The CDR3 region has the DNA TGTGCCAGCAGCTTAATGACAGGGTTTTACCAAGAGACCCAGTACTTC. The genes are TRBV11-2 and TRBJ2-5, with 7 bases that match TRBD1. This CDR3 has 16 amino acids. From germline, CDR1 is SGHAT and CDR2 FQNNGV. The J segment lost 0 bases and the V segment lost 2 bases, leaving 6 bases of the junction unmatched.

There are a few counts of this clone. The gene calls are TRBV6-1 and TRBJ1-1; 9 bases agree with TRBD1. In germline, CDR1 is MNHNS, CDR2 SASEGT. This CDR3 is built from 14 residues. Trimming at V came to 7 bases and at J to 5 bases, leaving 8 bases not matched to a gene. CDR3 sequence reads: CASTLGQGWTEAFF. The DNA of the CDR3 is TGTGCCAGCACCCTGGGACAGGGATGGACTGAAGCTTTCTTT.